Shown below are 2 T cell receptor beta chains from a single sample sequenced in a study of blood T cell repertoires in COVID-19. Some clones are missing from TCRdb's copy, which holds only in-frame ones; the method was immunoSEQ multiplex PCR. The sample lists hundreds of thousands of clones, around nine tenths occurring once. The sample consisted of PBMCs or T cells enriched from blood (not recorded which). These receptors all come from a woman aged 45 to 65 who had recovered from COVID-19.

The CDR3 region is CASSLGTSFAAFF. The CDR3, as DNA: TGTGCCAGCAGCTTAGGAACGAGTTTTGCAGCTTTCTTT. The genes are TRBV7-9 and TRBJ1-1; D is ambiguous. The CDR3 loop spans 13 amino acids. Germline V gives CDR1 SEHNR, CDR2 FQNEAQ (reference sequence). Trimming removed 1 base from V and 10 bases from J, with 13 bases in between.

V gene TRBV29-1 combines with J gene TRBJ2-7; the D gene is possibly TRBD1 (6 bases). Germline V gives CDR1 SQVTM, CDR2 ANQGSEA. The germline V and J ends were trimmed by 6 bases and 2 bases, with 11 bases remaining between them. The CDR3 is made up of 12 amino acids. The chain's CDR3 is CSVAGATYEQYF. Written as DNA, the CDR3 is TGCAGCGTCGCAGGGGCGACCTACGAGCAGTACTTC.